This T cell receptor (beta chain) was documented in a study of T cell responses to AZD1222 COVID-19 vaccine. On the study more broadly: Second-dose groups at about 4 or about 12 weeks were pooled.

This CDR3 region has 15 residues. The V end lost 2 bases, the J end lost 0 bases, and 8 bases lay between the germline ends. The germline V gene has CDR1 SGDLS and CDR2 YYNGEE. This clone came up once. What it recognizes is unknown. Study-wide results and limits: No day 14 peak samples; only post-peak repertoires were characterized. Only a handful of AZD1222 recipients tested seropositive at baseline. Increases in Spike-specific TCR breadth and depth were seen after two AZD1222 doses.

Only in-frame clones appear in the TCRdb table, and some are missing; sequencing was by immunoSEQ multiplex PCR. This sample has tens of thousands of clones, with more than 90% found just once. This chain uses TRBV9 with TRBJ1-4; D not certain. The source material was peripheral blood, sampled on day 0 of AZD1222 vaccination. This receptor was taken from an adult in good health. CDR3 nucleotide sequence: TGTGCCAGCAGCGTTCGGCCTTCAACTAATGAAAAACTGTTTTTT. Protein product: CASSVRPSTNEKLFF. The full variable domain, completed using reference TRBV9 and TRBJ1-4, is DSGVTQTPKHLITATGQRVTLRCSPRSGDLSVYWYQQSLDQGLQFLIQYYNGEERAKGNILERFSAQQFPDLHSELNLSSLELGDSALYFCASSVRPSTNEKLFFGSGTQLSVL.